The 3 T cell receptor beta chains listed next were all sequenced from one sample in a study of cytomegalovirus exposure and HLA in healthy donors. The data were produced by immunoSEQ multiplex PCR, yet TCRdb's version contains in-frame clones alone and is incomplete. This table has 100,000 to 150,000 clones, 89% appearing once. The sample was PBMCs. The receptors were sampled from a woman aged 18-29 years in good health and CMV-seronegative.

V and J are TRBV29-1 and TRBJ2-2, with D tentatively TRBD2 (5 bases). Germline V gives CDR1 SQVTM, CDR2 ANQGSEA. Trimming left V 5 bases short and J 0 bases short, with 13 bases between. This CDR3 region has 15 residues. The CDR3 is CSVNTGNSNTGELFF. The DNA of the CDR3 is TGCAGCGTTAATACCGGGAACTCGAACACCGGGGAGCTGTTTTTT.

This clone appeared a few times. The chain is built from TRBV4-2 and TRBJ2-7; 11 bases align to TRBD2. With V trimmed by 7 bases and J by 6 bases, 8 bases remained unmatched. Looked up from germline, CDR1 is LGHNA and CDR2 is YNFKEQ. The CDR3 is 14 amino acids. CDR3 sequence reads: CASITSGGISEQYV. The CDR3 coding sequence is TGTGCCAGCATAACTAGCGGGGGTATAAGCGAGCAGTACGTC.

The rearrangement links TRBV7-2 to TRBJ2-3; TRBD2 matches at 7 bases. J gave up 0 bases and V 2 bases, and 11 bases lay outside the gene matches. CDR1 is SGHTA, CDR2 FQGNSA, per germline. CDR3 length equals 18 residues. As DNA, the CDR3 is TGTGCCAGCAGCTTATTTAGCGGGTTGGTTTTGAGCACAGATACGCAGTATTTT. It yields the protein CASSLFSGLVLSTDTQYF.